The 15 T cell receptor beta chains reported below all come from one sample, sequenced in a study of early T cells in non-severe SARS-CoV-2 infection. TCRdb reprocessed the 5' RACE reads via MiXCR and lists one record per CDR3 protein. The sample holds tens of thousands of distinct CDR3 sequences, around 5.7% seen once. Sequencing used whole blood, obtained at baseline. The source is an adult who was a healthcare worker with PCR-confirmed SARS-CoV-2 infection or an uninfected control (not recorded which).

This chain joins TRBV5-6 and TRBJ2-1; D remains unclear. This CDR3 has 15 amino acids. CDR1 and CDR2 from the germline V gene are SGHDT and YYEEEE. The V gene lost 0 bases and the J gene lost 0 bases, with 7 bases spanning the gap. The CDR3 loop reads CASSLVAVSYNEQFF. CDR3 nucleotides: TGTGCCAGCAGCTTGGTGGCAGTCTCCTACAATGAGCAGTTCTTC.

This clonotype was observed at least ten times. This chain uses TRBV10-3 with TRBJ2-6, with a possible D match to TRBD1 (5 bases). The germline V gene encodes CDR1 ENHRY and CDR2 SYGVKD. Trimming took off 3 bases at V and 4 bases at J, with 13 bases between the two ends. CDR3 length: 16 amino acids. The CDR3: CAISDLPGPGANVLTF. DNA for the CDR3: TGTGCCATCAGTGATCTCCCAGGGCCAGGGGCCAACGTCCTGACTTTC.

About this clonotype: A clone one base away is much larger, so this may be a read error. V usage is TRBV12-3 or TRBV12-4 and J usage is TRBJ2-7; tentatively, D is TRBD1 (6 bases). V was shortened by 4 bases and J by 8 bases, with 15 bases between the two germline ends. CDR3 length: 13 amino acids. CDR3 region: CASSSTGFDKQYF. For the CDR3, the DNA is TGTGCCAGCAGTTCCACAGGGTTCGACAAGCAGTACTTC.

V and J are TRBV20-1 and TRBJ2-7; D gene ambiguous. CDR1 is DFQATT, CDR2 SNEGSKA, per germline (reference sequence). There are 12 residues in the CDR3. Trimming stripped 6 bases from V and 2 bases from J, with 11 bases between. CDR3 coding DNA: TGCAGTGCCCCGGACGGCACCTACGAGCAGTACTTC. This codes for CSAPDGTYEQYF.

This clonotype occurred a few times. The chain employs TRBV4-3 and TRBJ2-3; TRBD2 might be the D (5 bases). Per the germline V gene, CDR1 is LGHNA and CDR2 is YSLEER. With 0 bases removed from V and 2 bases from J, the gap between germline ends came to 15 bases. The CDR3 totals 17 residues. CDR3 sequence reads: CASSQDRENRHTDTQYF. DNA for the CDR3: TGCGCCAGCAGCCAAGATCGGGAAAACAGACACACAGATACGCAGTATTTT.

In regard to this clonotype: This likely comes from a read error, as the CDR3 has no conserved phenylalanine or tryptophan at its end. The CDR3 loop reads CASSAVEYTQYS. In nucleotides, the CDR3 is TGTGCCAGCAGTGCCGTAGAATATACGCAGTATTCT. V and J are TRBV12-3 or TRBV12-4 and TRBJ2-3, with no clear D. The CDR3 has 12 residues. Trimming stripped 5 bases from V and 7 bases from J, with 10 bases between.

This clonotype was seen at least ten times. The V call is TRBV10-2, the J call TRBJ2-3, with 7 bases fitting TRBD1. Germline CDR1 is WSHSY and CDR2 is SAAADI. The trim removed 6 bases at V and 3 bases at J, leaving 9 bases unmatched. There are 15 residues in the CDR3. CDR3 in amino acids: CASRSTGQGTDTQYF. The DNA of the CDR3 is TGCGCCAGCAGATCGACAGGGCAGGGGACAGATACGCAGTATTTT.

This clonotype was seen repeatedly, ten times or more. This chain joins TRBV15 and TRBJ1-3; D is unclear. Germline CDR1 LNHNV, CDR2 YYDKDF (reference sequence). CDR3 length: 15 residues. V lost 0 bases and J lost 1, with 7 bases in between. The CDR3 region is CATSRDGQSGNTIYF. The CDR3 region has the DNA TGTGCCACCAGCAGAGATGGGCAGTCTGGAAACACCATATATTTT.

In this sample, this clonotype turned up a few times. The V and J genes are TRBV18 and TRBJ2-3, with 8 positions matching TRBD2. V dropped 3 bases and J dropped 4; count of bases not matched to a gene: 12. Germline CDR1 and CDR2: KGHSH and LQKENI. The CDR3 covers 17 residues. The CDR3 nucleotides are TGTGCCAGCTCACCGTTCGTGGTAGCGGGATTTTCAGATACGCAGTATTTT. Translation: CASSPFVVAGFSDTQYF.

The chain recombines TRBV29-1 with TRBJ2-6; D not certain. V lost 0 bases, J lost 0 bases, and 3 bases lay in between. This CDR3 comprises 14 residues. Germline values: CDR1 SQVTM, CDR2 ANQGSEA. The CDR3 protein is CSVEEGSGANVLTF. CDR3 bases: TGCAGCGTTGAAGAGGGCTCTGGGGCCAACGTCCTGACTTTC.

This clonotype has a count of ten or more. The V and J genes are TRBV20-1 and TRBJ2-7; TRBD2 matches at 14 bases. The CDR3 has 17 residues. The V gene's germline CDR1 is DFQATT and CDR2 SNEGSKA (reference sequence). J lost 6 bases, V lost 3 bases, and 13 bases had no gene match. CDR3 region: CSASGRLAGGPGTEQYF. The CDR3 bases are TGCAGTGCTAGTGGGCGACTAGCGGGAGGGCCGGGCACCGAGCAGTACTTC.

This clonotype was found a few times. The CDR3: CASSPPDGFNEQFF. The DNA of the CDR3 is TGTGCCAGCTCACCACCGGACGGGTTCAATGAGCAGTTCTTC. The chain links TRBV18 to TRBJ2-1; D gene ambiguous. The CDR3 length is 14 residues. Germline-derived CDR1 and CDR2 are KGHSH and LQKENI. Deletions cut 0 bases from V and 6 bases from J, with 9 bases between.

A few counts support this clonotype. The J gene is TRBJ2-1, the V gene TRBV11-3; TRBD2 aligns across 12 bases. The J segment lost 6 bases and the V segment lost 3 bases, leaving 0 bases of the junction unmatched. The germline CDR1 and CDR2 sequences are SGHNT and YENEEA. The CDR3 extends over 14 amino acids. CDR3 sequence (DNA): TGTGCCAGCAGCTTGACTAGCGGGGGCAATGAGCAGTTCTTC. Its translation is CASSLTSGGNEQFF.

This clonotype was observed at least ten times. The chain employs TRBV7-9 and TRBJ1-5, with a possible D match to TRBD1 (5 bases). This CDR3 is built from 14 residues. Germline CDR1 is SEHNR and CDR2 is FQNEAQ (reference sequence). Trimming pared 8 bases from V and 2 bases from J, leaving 13 bases between. Written as DNA, the CDR3 is TGTGCCAGCGGCCGGGGCCTTGGCAATCAGCCCCAGCATTTT. It encodes CASGRGLGNQPQHF.

The chain couples TRBV20-1 to TRBJ1-2; D unclear. Trimming took 5 bases from V and 3 from J, leaving 7 bases between them. The CDR3 is 11 amino acids. Germline loops: CDR1 DFQATT, CDR2 SNEGSKA (reference sequence). CDR3 in amino acids: CSAGTDYGYTF. CDR3 DNA: TGCAGTGCTGGAACAGACTATGGCTACACCTTC.